Below, one T cell receptor beta chain is given with its context. Its antigen remains unidentified. The data stem from a study of STAT3 mutations in large granular lymphocyte leukemia. Trimming took 5 bases from V and 8 from J, leaving 19 bases between them. The CDR3 runs to 16 residues. Germline-derived CDR1 and CDR2 are SNHLY and FYNNEI. TCRbeta libraries averaged around 40,000 productive templates per sample. Clones were sequenced by immunoSEQ multiplex PCR, and TCRdb holds only the in-frame ones, with some missing. This sample carries tens of thousands of clones, about 88% of them seen once, and the ten largest clones take roughly 0.39%. The study, taken as a whole, reports: Persisting codominant clonotypes may have hidden a small pathogenic clone. Every T-LGLL patient had at least one immunodominant TCRbeta clonotype.

Sequencing was performed on PBMCs. The chain uses TRBV2 and TRBJ1-6; possibly TRBD1 for D (5 bases). This receptor was obtained from a human donor with T large granular lymphocyte leukemia. Some clones in this sample may be carry-over from other donors' samples. The CDR3 reads CASSPGTSVGYSPLHF. CDR3 nucleotide sequence: TGTGCCAGCAGTCCCGGGACGAGTGTAGGCTATTCACCCCTCCACTTT.